Sequencing of this T cell receptor beta chain was carried out in a study of graft-versus-host responses after intestinal transplantation. The table came from immunoSEQ multiplex PCR; TCRdb's copy has only in-frame clones and leaves some out. Here the sample spans some 41,000 clones, approximately 95% being singletons. The CDR3 is 17 amino acids. The germline CDR1 and CDR2 sequences are LGHNA and YNFKEQ. V shed 0 bases and J 5 bases; nucleotides not matched to a gene: 11. Concerning this clone: Its antigen is undetermined.

This receptor was obtained from a human donor who was the organ donor for an intestinal transplant. The chain has TRBV4-2 and TRBJ2-5, with TRBD1 matching 8 bases. The sample was unstimulated CD8+ T cells sorted from spleen or lymph node cells, taken before transplant. CDR3 DNA: TGTGCCAGCAGCCAAGAACAGGGGGGACTCGCGGGGGAGACCCAGTACTTC. Translating it yields CASSQEQGGLAGETQYF.